This T cell receptor beta chain comes out of a study of shared clonotypes between healthy human individuals. The data were produced by immunoSEQ multiplex PCR, yet TCRdb's version contains in-frame clones alone and is incomplete. The sample shows about 2 million clones, about 95% of them seen only once. The naive CD8 population came from CD45RO-negative cells selected for CCR7, without terminally differentiated effector memory CD45RA+ cells. As to this clone: Its target is unknown. A junction boundary mismatches the germline segment, possibly from a read error. This sample includes further DNA sequences coding for the same CDR3.

Overall study results and limits: Shared across a handful of donors were 4% to 5% of the naive CD4 clonotypes.

The CDR3 totals 13 residues. CDR1 and CDR2 (germline): SGHTS, YDEGEE. The chain couples TRBV5-8 to TRBJ2-7, with 7 bases aligning to TRBD1. Sequenced material: naive CD8+ T cells sorted from blood. This receptor was taken from a man aged 18 to 29 in good health. The CDR3 reads CASSLGQSYEQYF. For the CDR3, the DNA is TGTGCCAGCAGTTTGGGACAGTCCTACGAGCAGTACTTC.